This entry features one T cell receptor (beta chain) sequence. These data belong to a study of blood T cell repertoires in COVID-19. Authors' processing steps: Reference gene primer amplification gave nucleated cell count estimates. TCRdb's copy holds only in-frame clones and misses some; the assay was immunoSEQ multiplex PCR. From that table come the V and J calls and clone size; the DNA was used to work out D and trimming. Of roughly 570,000 clones listed, approximately 91% are singletons. V was trimmed by 2 bases and J by 0 bases, leaving 10 bases between them. The CDR3 extends over 14 amino acids. The germline V gene encodes CDR1 SQVTM and CDR2 ANQGSEA.

The chain links TRBV29-1 to TRBJ2-5, with D possibly being TRBD2 (6 bases). Sequences were obtained from peripheral blood. The clonotype comes from a woman aged 50 to 65 with COVID-19, enrolled during active disease. The CDR3 coding sequence is TGCAGCGTTGAACATCGGGGGTACCAAGAGACCCAGTACTTC. It codes for CSVEHRGYQETQYF.